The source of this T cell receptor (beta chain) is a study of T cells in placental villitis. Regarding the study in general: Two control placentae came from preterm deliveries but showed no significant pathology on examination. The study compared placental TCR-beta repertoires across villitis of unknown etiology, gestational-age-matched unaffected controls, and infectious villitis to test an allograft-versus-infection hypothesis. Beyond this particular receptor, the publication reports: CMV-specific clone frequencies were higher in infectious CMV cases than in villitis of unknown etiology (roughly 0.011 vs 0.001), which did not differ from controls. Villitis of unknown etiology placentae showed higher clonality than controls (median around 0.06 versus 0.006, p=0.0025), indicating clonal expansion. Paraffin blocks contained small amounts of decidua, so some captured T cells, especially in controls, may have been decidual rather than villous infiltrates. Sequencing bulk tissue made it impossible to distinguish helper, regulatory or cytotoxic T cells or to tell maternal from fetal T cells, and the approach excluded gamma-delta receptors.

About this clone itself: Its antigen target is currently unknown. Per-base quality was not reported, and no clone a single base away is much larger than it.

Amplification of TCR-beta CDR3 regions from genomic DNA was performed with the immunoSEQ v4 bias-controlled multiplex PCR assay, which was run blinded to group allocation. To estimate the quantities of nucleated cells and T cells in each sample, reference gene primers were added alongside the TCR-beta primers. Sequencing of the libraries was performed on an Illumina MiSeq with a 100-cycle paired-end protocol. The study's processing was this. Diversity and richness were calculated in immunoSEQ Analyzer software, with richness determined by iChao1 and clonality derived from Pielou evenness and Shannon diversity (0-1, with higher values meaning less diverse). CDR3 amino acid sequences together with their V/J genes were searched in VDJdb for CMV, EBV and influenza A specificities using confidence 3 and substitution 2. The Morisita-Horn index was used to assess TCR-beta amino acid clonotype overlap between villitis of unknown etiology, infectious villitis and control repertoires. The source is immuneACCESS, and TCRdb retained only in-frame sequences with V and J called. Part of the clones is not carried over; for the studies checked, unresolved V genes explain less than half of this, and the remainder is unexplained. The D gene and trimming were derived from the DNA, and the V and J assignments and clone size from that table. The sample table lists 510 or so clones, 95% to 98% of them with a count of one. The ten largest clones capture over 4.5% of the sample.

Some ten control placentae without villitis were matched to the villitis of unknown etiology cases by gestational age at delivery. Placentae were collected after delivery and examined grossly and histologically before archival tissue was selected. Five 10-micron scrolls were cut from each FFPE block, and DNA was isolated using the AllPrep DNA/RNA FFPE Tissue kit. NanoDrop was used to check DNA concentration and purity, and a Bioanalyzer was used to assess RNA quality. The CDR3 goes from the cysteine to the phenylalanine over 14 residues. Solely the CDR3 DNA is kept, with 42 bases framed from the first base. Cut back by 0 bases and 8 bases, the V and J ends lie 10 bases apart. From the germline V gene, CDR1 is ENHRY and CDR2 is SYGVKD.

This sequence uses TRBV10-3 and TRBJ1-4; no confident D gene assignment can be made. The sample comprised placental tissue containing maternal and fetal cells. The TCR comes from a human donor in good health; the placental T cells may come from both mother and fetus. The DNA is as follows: TGTGCCATCAGTGAGTCCTCCGGGTCCGAAAAACTGTTTTTT. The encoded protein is CAISESSGSEKLFF.